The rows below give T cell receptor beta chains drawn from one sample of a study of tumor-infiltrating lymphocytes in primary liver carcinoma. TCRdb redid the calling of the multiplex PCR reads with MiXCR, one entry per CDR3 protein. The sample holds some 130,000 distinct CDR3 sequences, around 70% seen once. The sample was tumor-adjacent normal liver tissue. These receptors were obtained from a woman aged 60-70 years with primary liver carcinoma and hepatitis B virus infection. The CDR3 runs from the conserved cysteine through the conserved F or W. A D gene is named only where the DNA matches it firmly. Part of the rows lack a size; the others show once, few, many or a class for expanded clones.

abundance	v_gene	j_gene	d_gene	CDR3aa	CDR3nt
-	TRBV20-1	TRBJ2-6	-	CRARDFGRTSGANVLTF	TGCCGTGCTAGAGATTTCGGACGGACCTCTGGGGCCAACGTCCTGACTTTC
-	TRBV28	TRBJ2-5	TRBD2	CASTHGLAGETQYF	TGTGCCAGCACTCACGGACTAGCGGGGGAGACCCAGTACTTC
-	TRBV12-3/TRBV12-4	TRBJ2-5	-	CGSSLTLRTKETQYF	TGTGGCAGCAGTTTGACTCTTCGAACCAAGGAGACCCAGTACTTC
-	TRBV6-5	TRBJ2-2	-	CAGGLSGTNTGELFF	TGTGCCGGCGGACTATCAGGGACGAACACCGGGGAGCTGTTTTTT
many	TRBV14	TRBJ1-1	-	CASSQDFAGVGAFF	TGTGCCAGCAGCCAAGATTTCGCCGGTGTGGGAGCTTTCTTT
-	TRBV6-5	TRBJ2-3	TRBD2	CAAGASGATDMHYF	TGTGCCGCTGGAGCTAGCGGGGCCACAGATATGCACTATTTT
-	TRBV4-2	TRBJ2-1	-	CVSSQGSEQCF	TGTGTCAGCAGCCAAGGCAGTGAGCAGTGCTTC
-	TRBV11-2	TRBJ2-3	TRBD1	CASSLRQGNTRYF	TGTGCCAGCAGCCTGAGACAGGGGAATACGCGGTATTTT
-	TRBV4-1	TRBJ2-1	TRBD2	CASSPTPGTSFESSFNEQFF	TGCGCCAGTAGCCCAACTCCCGGGACTAGCTTCGAGAGCTCCTTCAATGAGCAGTTCTTC
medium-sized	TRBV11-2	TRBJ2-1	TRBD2	CASSSGRHNEQFF	TGTGCCAGCAGCAGCGGGAGGCACAATGAGCAGTTCTTC
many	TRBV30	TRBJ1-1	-	CAWNQQVNTEAFF	TGTGCCTGGAACCAACAAGTGAACACTGAAGCTTTCTTT
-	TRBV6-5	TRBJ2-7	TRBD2	CASSPGTSGSKEHYF	TGTGCCAGTAGTCCCGGGACTAGCGGGAGTAAGGAGCACTACTTC
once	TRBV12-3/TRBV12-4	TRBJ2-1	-	CARSFAGDANEQFF	TGTGCCAGAAGTTTCGCAGGGGACGCGAATGAGCAGTTCTTC
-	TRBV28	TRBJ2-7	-	CASGFLGPPNYKQYF	TGTGCCAGTGGCTTTTTGGGGCCACCCAATTACAAGCAGTACTTC
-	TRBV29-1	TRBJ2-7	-	CSVVTGTYGQYF	TGCAGCGTTGTTACAGGGACCTACGGACAGTACTTC
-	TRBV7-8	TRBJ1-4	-	CASSSQGKEEKLFF	TGTGCCAGCAGCTCGCAGGGGAAAGAGGAAAAACTGTTTTTT
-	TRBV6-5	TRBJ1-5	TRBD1	CASRPGTGRYRNQPQHF	TGTGCCAGCAGACCAGGGACAGGGAGATATAGGAATCAGCCCCAGCATTTT
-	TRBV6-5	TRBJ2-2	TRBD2	CASSYSSRVGGELVF	TGTGCCAGCAGTTACTCGTCACGGGTTGGGGGGGAGCTGGTCTTT
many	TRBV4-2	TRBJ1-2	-	CASSFRENYGYTF	TGTGCCAGCAGCTTTCGGGAAAACTATGGCTACACCTTC
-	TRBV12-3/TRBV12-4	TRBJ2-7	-	CASSFQVASYEQYF	TGTGCCAGCAGTTTCCAGGTGGCTAGTTACGAGCAGTACTTC
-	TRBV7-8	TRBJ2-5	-	CACKSGRWQETRYF	TGTGCCTGCAAGTCAGGAAGATGGCAAGAGACCCGGTACTTC
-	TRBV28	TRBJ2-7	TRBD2	CASSVGGAGGIYEQYF	TGTGCTAGCAGTGTTGGGGGGGCGGGAGGTATATACGAGCAGTACTTC
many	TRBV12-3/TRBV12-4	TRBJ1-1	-	CASNRDTRNTEAFF	TGTGCCAGCAACCGGGACACTCGGAACACTGAAGCTTTCTTT
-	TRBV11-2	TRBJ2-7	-	CASSIYRNRYEQCF	TGTGCCAGCAGTATATACAGGAATCGCTATGAGCAGTGCTTC
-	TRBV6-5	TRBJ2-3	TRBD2	CASSYGLAETDMQYF	TGTGCCAGCAGTTATGGACTAGCGGAAACGGATATGCAGTATTTT
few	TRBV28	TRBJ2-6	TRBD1	CASSPRTGDFSGANVLTF	TGTGCCAGCAGTCCCCGGACAGGGGACTTCTCTGGGGCCAACGTCCTGACTTTC
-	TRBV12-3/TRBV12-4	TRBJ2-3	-	CASSVTEPPGDTQYF	TGTGCCAGCAGCGTCACGGAGCCCCCCGGGGATACGCAGTATTTT
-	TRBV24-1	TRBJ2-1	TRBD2	CATSDGLAGVDQFF	TGTGCCACCAGTGATGGACTAGCGGGAGTAGATCAGTTCTTC
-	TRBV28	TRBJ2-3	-	CANSLDGYSGRADTQYF	TGTGCCAACAGTTTAGACGGGTATAGCGGTAGAGCAGATACGCAGTATTTT
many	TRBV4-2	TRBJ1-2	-	CASSQDAASGYTF	TGTGCCAGCAGCCAAGATGCGGCGTCCGGCTACACCTTC